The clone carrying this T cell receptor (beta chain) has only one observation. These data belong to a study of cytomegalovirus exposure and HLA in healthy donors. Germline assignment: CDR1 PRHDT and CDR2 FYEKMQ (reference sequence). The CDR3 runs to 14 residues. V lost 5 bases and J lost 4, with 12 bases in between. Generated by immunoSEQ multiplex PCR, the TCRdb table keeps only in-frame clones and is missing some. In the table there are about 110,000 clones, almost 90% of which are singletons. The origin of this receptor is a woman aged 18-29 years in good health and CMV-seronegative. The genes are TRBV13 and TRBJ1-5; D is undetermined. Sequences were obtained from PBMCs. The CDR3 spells CASSIWSTNQPQHF. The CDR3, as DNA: TGTGCCAGCAGCATTTGGTCTACGAATCAGCCCCAGCATTTT.